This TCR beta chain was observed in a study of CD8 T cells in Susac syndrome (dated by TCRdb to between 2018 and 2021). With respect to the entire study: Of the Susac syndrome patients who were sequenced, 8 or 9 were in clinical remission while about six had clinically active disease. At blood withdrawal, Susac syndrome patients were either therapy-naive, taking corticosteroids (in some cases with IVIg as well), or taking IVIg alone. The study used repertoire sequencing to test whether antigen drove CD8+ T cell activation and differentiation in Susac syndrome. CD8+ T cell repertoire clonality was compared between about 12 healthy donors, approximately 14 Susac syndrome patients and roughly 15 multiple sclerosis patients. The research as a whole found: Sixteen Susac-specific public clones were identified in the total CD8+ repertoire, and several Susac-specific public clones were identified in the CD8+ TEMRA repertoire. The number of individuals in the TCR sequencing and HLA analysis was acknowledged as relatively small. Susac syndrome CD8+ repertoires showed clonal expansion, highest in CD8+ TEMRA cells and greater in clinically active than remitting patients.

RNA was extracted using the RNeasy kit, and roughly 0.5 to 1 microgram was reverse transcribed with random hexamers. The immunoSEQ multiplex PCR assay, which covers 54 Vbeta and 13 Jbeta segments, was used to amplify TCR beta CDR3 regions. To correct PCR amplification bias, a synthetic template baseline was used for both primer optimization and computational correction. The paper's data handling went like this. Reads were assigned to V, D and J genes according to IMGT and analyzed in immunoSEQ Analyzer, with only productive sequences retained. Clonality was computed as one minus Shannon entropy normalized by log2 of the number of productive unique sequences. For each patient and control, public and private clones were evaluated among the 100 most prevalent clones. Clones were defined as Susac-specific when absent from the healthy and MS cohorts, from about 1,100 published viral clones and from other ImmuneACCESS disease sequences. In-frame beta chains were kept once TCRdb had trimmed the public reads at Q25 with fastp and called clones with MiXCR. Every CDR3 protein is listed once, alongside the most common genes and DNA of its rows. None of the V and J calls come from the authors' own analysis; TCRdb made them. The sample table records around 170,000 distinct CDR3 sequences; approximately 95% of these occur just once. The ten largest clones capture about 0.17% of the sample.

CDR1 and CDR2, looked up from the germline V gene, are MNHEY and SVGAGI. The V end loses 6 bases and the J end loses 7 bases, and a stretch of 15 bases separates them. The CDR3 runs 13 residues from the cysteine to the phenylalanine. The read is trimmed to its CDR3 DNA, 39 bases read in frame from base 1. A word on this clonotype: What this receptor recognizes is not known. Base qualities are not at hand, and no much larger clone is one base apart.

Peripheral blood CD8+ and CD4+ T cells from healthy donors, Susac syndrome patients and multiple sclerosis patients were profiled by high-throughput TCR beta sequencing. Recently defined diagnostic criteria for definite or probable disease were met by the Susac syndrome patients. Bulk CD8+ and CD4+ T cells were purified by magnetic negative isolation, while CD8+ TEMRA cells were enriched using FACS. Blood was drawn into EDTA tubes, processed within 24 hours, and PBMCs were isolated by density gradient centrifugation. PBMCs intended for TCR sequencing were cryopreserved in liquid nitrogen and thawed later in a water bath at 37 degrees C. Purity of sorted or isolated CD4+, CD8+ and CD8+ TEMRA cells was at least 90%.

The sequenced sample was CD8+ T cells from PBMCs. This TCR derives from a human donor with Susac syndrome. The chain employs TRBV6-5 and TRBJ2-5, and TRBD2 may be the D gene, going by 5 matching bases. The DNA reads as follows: TGTGCCAGCAGCTCTCTCTCGGCGGGGACCCAGTACTTC. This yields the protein CASSSLSAGTQYF.